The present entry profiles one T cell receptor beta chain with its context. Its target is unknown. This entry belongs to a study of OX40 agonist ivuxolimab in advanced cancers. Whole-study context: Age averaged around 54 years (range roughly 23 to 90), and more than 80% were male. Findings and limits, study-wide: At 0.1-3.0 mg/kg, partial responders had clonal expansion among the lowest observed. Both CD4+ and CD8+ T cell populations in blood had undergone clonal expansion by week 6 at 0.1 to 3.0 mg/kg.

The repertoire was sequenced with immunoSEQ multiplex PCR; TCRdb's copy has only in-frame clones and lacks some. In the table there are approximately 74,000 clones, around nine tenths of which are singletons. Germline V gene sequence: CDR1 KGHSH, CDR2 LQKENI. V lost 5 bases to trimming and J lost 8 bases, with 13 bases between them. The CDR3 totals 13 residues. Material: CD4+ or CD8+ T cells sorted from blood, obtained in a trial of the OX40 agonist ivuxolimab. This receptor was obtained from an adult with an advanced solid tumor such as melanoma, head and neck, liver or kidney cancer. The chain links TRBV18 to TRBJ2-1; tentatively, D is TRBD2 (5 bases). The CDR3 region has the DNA TGTGCCAGCTCAGGGAGCGCCCTCGATGAGCAGTTCTTC. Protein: CASSGSALDEQFF.